This TCR beta chain was found in a study of shared clonotypes between healthy human individuals. Study findings and constraints: Naive subsets typically showed greater estimated richness than memory subsets. A handful of donors had roughly 5.2% of their naive CD4 clonotypes in common.

A remark on this clone: Antigen unknown.

The CDR3 has 16 residues. Germline V lookup: CDR1 LNHDA, CDR2 SQIVND (reference sequence). V lost 5 bases, J lost 2 bases, and 4 bases stayed unmatched. Sorted-subset replicate PCR reactions contained roughly 210 ng DNA, corresponding to about 30,000 T cell genomes. Produced via immunoSEQ multiplex PCR; TCRdb's table is partial and in-frame only. This sample has 950,000 to 1,100,000 clones, with about 70% found just once. The TCR originated in a man younger than 35 in good health. The V call is TRBV19, the J call TRBJ2-3, with 13 bases matching TRBD2. Sequences were obtained from memory CD4+ T cells sorted from blood. The subset denotes: CD45RA-negative fraction. The CDR3 DNA reads TGTGCCAGTAGTGGACTAGCGGGGGCCCTCACAGATACGCAGTATTTT. Translating it yields CASSGLAGALTDTQYF.